This is a list of T cell receptor beta chains from one sample in a study of CD8+CD57+ T cells in acquired aplastic anemia. TCRdb re-called the reads with MiXCR, one entry per CDR3 protein. The sample shows about 180,000 distinct CDR3 sequences, about 47% of them seen only once. The sequenced material came from sorted CD4+, CD8+, or CD8+CD57+ T cells (not recorded which) from PBMCs. The origin of the receptors is a human donor in good health. Both conserved end residues are part of each CDR3. D genes are given only for firm matches. The listing skips clone size in some rows; elsewhere it reads once, few, many or a size class.

D gene: TRBD1
clone size: once
V gene: TRBV2
CDR3 length: 15
J gene: TRBJ1-6
CDR3 DNA: TGTGCCAGCAGAGACCGACAGGGGGTTAGGTCACCCCTCCACTTT
CDR3 protein: CASRDRQGVRSPLHF

D gene: TRBD1
clone size: NA
V gene: TRBV6-1
CDR3 length: 15
J gene: TRBJ1-5
CDR3 DNA: TGTGCCAGCAGAACGGGACAGGGCTTAAGTCAGCCCCAGCATTTT
CDR3 protein: CASRTGQGLSQPQHF

D gene: NA
clone size: NA
V gene: TRBV5-6
CDR3 length: 12
J gene: TRBJ1-1
CDR3 DNA: TGTGCCAGCAGCTTCTTCAGGGTTGAAGCTTTCTTT
CDR3 protein: CASSFFRVEAFF

D gene: NA
clone size: NA
V gene: TRBV4-1
CDR3 length: 12
J gene: TRBJ2-3
CDR3 DNA: TGCGCCAGCAGCCGGTATGCAGATACGCAGTATTTT
CDR3 protein: CASSRYADTQYF

D gene: NA
clone size: NA
V gene: TRBV7-8
CDR3 length: 12
J gene: TRBJ2-7
CDR3 DNA: TGTGCCAGCAGCTTAGCGCTTGACGAGCAGTACTTC
CDR3 protein: CASSLALDEQYF

D gene: NA
clone size: few
V gene: TRBV28
CDR3 length: 13
J gene: TRBJ2-7
CDR3 DNA: TGTGCCACCAAACCCCAATTCTCCTACGAGCAGTACTTC
CDR3 protein: CATKPQFSYEQYF

D gene: TRBD2
clone size: many
V gene: TRBV11-2
CDR3 length: 15
J gene: TRBJ2-1
CDR3 DNA: TGTGCCAGCAGCCCACTAGCGGGAGGGCTGAATGAGCAGTTCTTC
CDR3 protein: CASSPLAGGLNEQFF

D gene: NA
clone size: NA
V gene: TRBV2
CDR3 length: 15
J gene: TRBJ1-2
CDR3 DNA: TGTGCCAGCAGTGTTCAGCTCTTCACCAACTATGGCTACACCTTC
CDR3 protein: CASSVQLFTNYGYTF

D gene: NA
clone size: NA
V gene: TRBV7-9
CDR3 length: 11
J gene: TRBJ1-1
CDR3 DNA: TGTGCCAGCAGCCCAGGACCCCAAGCTTTCTTT
CDR3 protein: CASSPGPQAFF

D gene: NA
clone size: once
V gene: TRBV19
CDR3 length: 14
J gene: TRBJ1-4
CDR3 DNA: TGTGCCAGTAGTATTACTGGAACTAATGAAAAACTGTTTTTT
CDR3 protein: CASSITGTNEKLFF

D gene: TRBD1
clone size: many
V gene: TRBV4-3
CDR3 length: 14
J gene: TRBJ2-3
CDR3 DNA: TGCGCCAGCAGCCCGGACAGGGTGGGAGATACGCAGTATTTT
CDR3 protein: CASSPDRVGDTQYF

D gene: NA
clone size: many
V gene: TRBV12-3/TRBV12-4
CDR3 length: 16
J gene: TRBJ2-6
CDR3 DNA: TGTGCCAGCAGTTTGGCTATCCCCTCTGGGGCCAACGTCCTGACTTTC
CDR3 protein: CASSLAIPSGANVLTF